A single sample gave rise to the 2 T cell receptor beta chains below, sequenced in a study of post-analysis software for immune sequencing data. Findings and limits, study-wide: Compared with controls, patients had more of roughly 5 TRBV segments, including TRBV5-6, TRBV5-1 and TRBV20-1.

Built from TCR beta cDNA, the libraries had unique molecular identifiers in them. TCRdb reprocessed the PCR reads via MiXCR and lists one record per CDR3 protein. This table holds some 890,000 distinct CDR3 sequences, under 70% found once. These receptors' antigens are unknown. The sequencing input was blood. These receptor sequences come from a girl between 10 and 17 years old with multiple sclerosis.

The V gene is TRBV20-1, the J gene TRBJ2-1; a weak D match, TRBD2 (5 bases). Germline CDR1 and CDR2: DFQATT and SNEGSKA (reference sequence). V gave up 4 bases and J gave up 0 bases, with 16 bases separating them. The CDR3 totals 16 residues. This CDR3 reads CSAKGWQTISYNEQFF. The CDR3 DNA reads TGCAGTGCTAAGGGTTGGCAGACTATCTCCTACAATGAGCAGTTCTTC.

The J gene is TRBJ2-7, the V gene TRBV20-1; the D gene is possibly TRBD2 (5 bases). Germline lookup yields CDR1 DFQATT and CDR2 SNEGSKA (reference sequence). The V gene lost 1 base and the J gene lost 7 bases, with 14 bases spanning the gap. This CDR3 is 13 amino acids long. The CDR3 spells CSARVSSAYEQYF. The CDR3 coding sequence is TGCAGTGCTAGAGTGAGTAGCGCTTATGAGCAGTACTTC.